This T cell receptor beta chain originates from a study of blood T cell repertoires in COVID-19 (dated by TCRdb to the early 2020s). Regarding the study in general: Collaborator samples came from the United States, Italy and Spain and covered acute and convalescent phases of COVID-19. Where available, HLA class I and class II types were obtained from metadata supplied by the sample provider rather than from assay-based typing. The material from the prospective study consisted of cDNA or gDNA derived from T cells, B-cell-depleted T cells, or PBMCs. The repertoires were released in a freely available public database meant as a resource for research on the immune response to SARS-CoV-2. The sample metadata nearly always contained a de-identified subject ID, COVID-19 status, age in years and sex. Subjects who had been exposed to COVID-19, were actively infected with it, or had recovered from it provided the deeply sampled blood TCRbeta repertoires that made up the dataset. Samples came from the ongoing ImmuneRACE study (first 160 participants) plus 1,254 subjects from 6 global collaborators.

In the case of this clone: Its specific antigen is unknown. It has no much larger one-base neighbor in the sample; base qualities were not kept.

Here is what the overall study found, with its caveats: The quantity of clinical and demographic metadata differed by source and by participant and was supplied without curation.

TCRbeta CDR3 regions were amplified from genomic DNA using the immunoSEQ Assay, a bias-controlled multiplex PCR. Per the authors' processing: Nucleated cell counts per sample were estimated from amplification of reference gene primers within the assay. To quantify the absolute abundance of each unique TCRbeta CDR3 rearrangement, sequence reads were collapsed and filtered. For each sample, productive Simpson clonality was calculated by taking the square root of Simpson's diversity index across productive rearrangements. TCRdb carries this immuneACCESS record with in-frame sequences only. Its versions omit some clonotypes, under half of them owing to an unresolved V gene in the studies checked, with the rest unexplained. For V, J and clone size, that table is used; D and trimming come from the DNA. The sample data list under 300,000 clones, and under 95% of these were observed just once. The ten largest clones take up 1.9% of the sample.

The junction shows trimming of 1 base on V and 7 bases on J, plus 10 bases between the germline ends. Inclusive of the bounding cysteine and phenylalanine, the CDR3 is 14 residues long. Here the CDR3 DNA is all that survives: 42 bases in frame from base 1. The germline V gene sets CDR1 to SGHVS and CDR2 to FQNEAQ. Participants in the prospective study were aged roughly 18 to 100 years, lived in some 24 United States geographic areas, and enrolled through a virtual design. Cohort assignment in the prospective study relied on participant-reported clinical history from a screening survey and a study questionnaire. ImmuneRACE Cohort 3 recovered participants were defined by two consecutive negative NP/OP PCR tests, healthcare professional clearance, or symptom resolution. Each participant in the prospective study had whole blood, serum and a nasopharyngeal or oropharyngeal swab collected by mobile phlebotomists. Additional blood draws and questionnaires over an approximately 2-month period could optionally be provided by prospective study participants. Blood samples from the prospective study were shipped frozen or at room temperature prior to DNA extraction.

The sequence came from a woman younger than 35 who had recovered from COVID-19. The chain is encoded by TRBV7-8 joined to TRBJ2-2; no D segment can be confidently identified. The sequenced sample was PBMCs or T cells enriched from blood (not recorded which). The bases are TGTGCCAGCAGCTTAGTAGTGGTTGACGGGGAGCTGTTTTTT. Its protein is CASSLVVVDGELFF.